The following is a T cell receptor beta chain sequence with its context. What it recognizes is unknown. This sample was included in a study of T cell responses to AZD1222 COVID-19 vaccine. J was trimmed by 2 bases and V by 4 bases; bases with no gene match: 2. The CDR3 has 14 residues. Germline CDR1 is MGHDK and CDR2 is SYGVNS. Using immunoSEQ multiplex PCR, the repertoire was profiled, and TCRdb retains in-frame clones only, with some absent. The profile covers 150,000 to 200,000 clones, with 91% appearing a single time and about 1.8% taken by the ten largest. Points from the study as a whole: Females made up more of the donors, who were largely white British, and clonal diversity may have come out too low. Spike-specific TCRs gained breadth and depth after people received two AZD1222 doses.

The sequencing here drew on peripheral blood, taken 28 days after the second AZD1222 dose. The chain combines TRBV25-1 with TRBJ1-1, with 9 nucleotides matching TRBD1. The TCR sequence derives from an adult who received the AZD1222 COVID-19 vaccine. The CDR3 DNA reads as TGTGCCAGCAGTGTACAGGGGGCAAACACTGAAGCTTTCTTT. It translates to CASSVQGANTEAFF. The full variable domain, completed using reference TRBV25-1 and TRBJ1-1, is EADIYQTPRYLVIGTGKKITLECSQTMGHDKMYWYQQDPGMELHLIHYSYGVNSTEKGDLSSESTVSRIRTEHFPLTLESARPSHTSQYLCASSVQGANTEAFFGQGTRLTVV.